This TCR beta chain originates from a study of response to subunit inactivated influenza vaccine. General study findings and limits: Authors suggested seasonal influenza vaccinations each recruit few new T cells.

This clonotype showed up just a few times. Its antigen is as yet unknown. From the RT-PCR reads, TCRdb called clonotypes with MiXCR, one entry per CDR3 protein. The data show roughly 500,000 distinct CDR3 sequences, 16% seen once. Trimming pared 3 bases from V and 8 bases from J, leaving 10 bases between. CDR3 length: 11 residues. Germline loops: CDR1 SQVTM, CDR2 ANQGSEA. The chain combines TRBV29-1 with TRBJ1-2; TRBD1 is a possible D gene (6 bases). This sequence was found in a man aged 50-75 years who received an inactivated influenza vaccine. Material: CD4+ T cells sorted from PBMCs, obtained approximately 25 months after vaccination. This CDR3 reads CSVDRGSGYTF. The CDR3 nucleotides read TGCAGCGTTGACAGGGGATCAGGCTACACCTTC.